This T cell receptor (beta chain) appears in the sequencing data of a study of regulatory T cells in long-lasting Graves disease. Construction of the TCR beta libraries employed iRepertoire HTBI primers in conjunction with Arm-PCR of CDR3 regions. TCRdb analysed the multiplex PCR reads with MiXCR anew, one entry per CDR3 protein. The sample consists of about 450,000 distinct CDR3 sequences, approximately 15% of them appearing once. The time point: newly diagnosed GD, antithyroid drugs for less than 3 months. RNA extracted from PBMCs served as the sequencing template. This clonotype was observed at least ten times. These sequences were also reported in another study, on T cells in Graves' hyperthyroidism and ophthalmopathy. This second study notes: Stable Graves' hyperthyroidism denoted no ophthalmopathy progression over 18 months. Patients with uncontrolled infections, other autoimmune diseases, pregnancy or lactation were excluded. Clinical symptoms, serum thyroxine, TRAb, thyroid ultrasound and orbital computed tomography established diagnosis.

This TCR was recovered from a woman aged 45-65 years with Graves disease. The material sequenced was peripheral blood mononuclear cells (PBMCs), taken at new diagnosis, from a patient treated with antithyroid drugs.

This CDR3 reads CASSLYPYRKRAAKNIQYF. The CDR3 DNA is TGTGCCAGCAGTTTATACCCGTACAGGAAACGGGCTGCCAAAAACATTCAGTACTTC. The chain couples TRBV28 to TRBJ2-4; D perhaps matches TRBD1 (5 bases). The CDR3 contains 19 residues. V was clipped by 1 base and J by 1 base, with 20 bases between them. The germline gives CDR1 MDHEN, CDR2 SYDVKM.